Listed below are T cell receptor beta chains from one sample, sequenced in a study of control samples from healthy donors and cancer patients. The assay was immunoSEQ multiplex PCR, and TCRdb's table has in-frame clones only and misses some. The table has around 80,000 clones, 70% to 90% seen once; the top ten hold 4.5% to 6%. The sequenced material came from blood. Receptor source: a woman aged 45 to 65 in good health. Each CDR3 is given with its conserved first and last residue. D genes are given only for firm matches. Size is stated for part of the rows, as once, few or many counts, or as a class when the clone is expanded.

cdr3_aa,cdr3_nt,d_call,clone_size,j_call,v_call
CASGLTSNQPQHF,TGTGCTAGTGGTTTGACAAGCAATCAGCCCCAGCATTTT,-,-,TRBJ1-5,TRBV12-5
CASSLDFRNTIYF,TGCGCCAGCAGCTTGGATTTTCGAAACACCATATATTTT,-,-,TRBJ1-3,TRBV5-1
CASSFRDGQYF,TGTGCCAGCTCCTTCAGGGACGGGCAGTACTTC,-,once,TRBJ2-7,TRBV7-9
CATKFTAGGTEAFF,TGTGCCACCAAATTTACGGCGGGAGGGACTGAAGCTTTCTTT,-,-,TRBJ1-1,TRBV2
CASSRRAGDNSPLHF,TGTGCCAGCTCACGACGGGCTGGCGATAATTCACCCCTCCACTTT,-,-,TRBJ1-6,TRBV3-1/TRBV3-2
CASSGSIVGALTDTQYF,TGTGCCAGCAGTGGGTCCATCGTGGGGGCTTTAACAGATACGCAGTATTTT,-,-,TRBJ2-3,TRBV6-1
CASSPRTGSSEAFF,TGTGCCAGCAGCCCCCGGACAGGTTCCAGTGAAGCTTTCTTT,TRBD1,-,TRBJ1-1,TRBV3-1/TRBV3-2
CASSYSSRDLNTEAFF,TGTGCCAGCAGTTACTCCTCACGTGACTTGAACACTGAAGCTTTCTTT,-,-,TRBJ1-1,TRBV6-5
CAWTPGLPNTQYF,TGTGCCTGGACCCCGGGCCTACCCAATACGCAGTATTTT,-,-,TRBJ2-3,TRBV30
CASSYSNEQFF,TGTGCCAGCAGCTACAGCAATGAGCAGTTCTTC,-,-,TRBJ2-1,TRBV3-1/TRBV3-2
CASSLSGPGANVLTF,TGTGCCAGCAGCTTAAGTGGGCCTGGGGCCAACGTCCTGACTTTC,-,-,TRBJ2-6,TRBV7-9
CASSLVPLENIQYF,TGTGCCAGCAGCTTAGTCCCCTTAGAAAACATTCAGTACTTC,-,-,TRBJ2-4,TRBV7-2
CASSEEGGWTEAFF,TGTGCCAGCAGTGAAGAGGGGGGTTGGACTGAAGCTTTCTTT,-,-,TRBJ1-1,TRBV2
CATSDFPEAPPQGSGYEQYF,TGTGCCACCAGTGATTTCCCAGAGGCCCCCCCGCAGGGATCCGGCTACGAGCAGTACTTC,-,once,TRBJ2-7,TRBV24-1
CASSQTQAGNTGELFF,TGTGCCAGCAGCCAGACGCAGGCCGGGAACACCGGGGAGCTGTTTTTT,-,-,TRBJ2-2,TRBV5-4
CSVAGTVITEDTQYF,TGCAGCGTGGCAGGGACCGTAATTACTGAAGATACGCAGTATTTT,-,-,TRBJ2-3,TRBV29-1
CASSPGAGPEVEKLFF,TGTGCCAGCAGTCCTGGGGCAGGGCCCGAGGTCGAAAAACTGTTTTTT,-,once,TRBJ1-4,TRBV11-2
CALTGDYTNEKLFF,TGTGCCCTGACAGGGGACTATACTAATGAAAAACTGTTTTTT,TRBD1,-,TRBJ1-4,TRBV30
CASSTGSTEAFF,TGTGCCAGCTCGACAGGGAGCACTGAAGCTTTCTTT,TRBD1,-,TRBJ1-1,TRBV18
CASMETGVHHEQYF,TGTGCCAGCATGGAAACAGGGGTTCATCACGAGCAGTACTTC,TRBD1,few,TRBJ2-7,TRBV7-9
CATRTSSGNTGELFF,TGTGCCACCAGAACCTCGTCAGGGAACACCGGGGAGCTGTTTTTT,-,-,TRBJ2-2,TRBV24-1
CASSLFMANINSPLHF,TGTGCCAGCAGCTTGTTCATGGCAAATATTAATTCACCCCTCCACTTT,-,-,TRBJ1-6,TRBV5-6
CASRAGTGEYNSPLHF,TGCGCCAGCAGAGCCGGGACAGGGGAATATAATTCACCCCTCCACTTT,TRBD1,-,TRBJ1-6,TRBV5-1
CASSPTGLAGGNEQFF,TGTGCCAGCAGTCCCACAGGACTAGCGGGGGGCAATGAGCAGTTCTTC,TRBD2,-,TRBJ2-1,TRBV11-2
CASSLGQGIQPQHF,TGTGCCAGCAGTTTGGGACAGGGGATTCAGCCCCAGCATTTT,TRBD1,-,TRBJ1-5,TRBV27
CASSEYASGTGKTEAFF,TGTGCCAGCAGCGAATATGCATCCGGGACAGGGAAAACTGAAGCTTTCTTT,TRBD1,-,TRBJ1-1,TRBV6-1
CASSFSHPSGNTIYF,TGTGCCAGCAGCTTCTCACACCCCTCTGGAAACACCATATATTTT,-,-,TRBJ1-3,TRBV7-8